Here is one T cell receptor beta chain with its context. Its antigen specificity is not known. The CDR3 goes from the cysteine to the phenylalanine over 14 residues. Just CDR3 DNA is preserved here, 42 bases in frame from base 1. Here V drops 3 bases and J drops 6 bases, and the junction holds 4 bases not matched to any gene. For CDR1 and CDR2, the germline V gene lists SGHRS and YFSETQ. The library came from the immunoSEQ multiplex PCR assay. The multiplex PCR relied on a mix of 60 forward primers for TCR Vbeta segments and 13 reverse primers for TCR Jbeta segments. A multiplex PCR assay on genomic DNA amplified the CDR3 region of rearranged TCR beta genes. On the Illumina HiSeq System, the amplified TCR beta libraries were sequenced as 87-base-pair reads. The published analysis was carried out like this. A later analysis counted about 76 million unique TCR beta chains across the approximately 700 repertoires, and 9.5 million to 11 million of these chains were shared by at least two donors. To remove PCR and sequencing errors, raw reads were error-corrected and collapsed into unique sequences using a nearest-neighbor algorithm that merged closely related sequences. To assign V, D and J gene segments, CDR3 sequences were aligned to IMGT reference sequences. For a sequence to be retained, a match of at least six nucleotides was required to both a V gene segment and a J gene segment. A rearrangement counted as productive if the CDR3 had no stop codons and remained in frame with V and J, and every other rearrangement counted as non-productive. Following IMGT convention, CDR3 was defined as the stretch from the second conserved V-encoded cysteine to the conserved J-encoded phenylalanine. In an earlier analysis of approximately 500 of the donors, sequences lacking an unambiguous match to a single V gene segment were excluded. In an earlier analysis of 587 of the donors, a V segment was called functional when productive rearrangements were above 56.7%, and segregating when the standard deviation between donors exceeded 5%. A statistical classification framework was built for diagnosing cytomegalovirus status from the catalog of TCR beta chain sequences. In a later analysis, V and J genes were assigned by comparing TCR nucleotide sequences against IMGT/GENE-DB human TR gene sequences. In a later analysis, CDR3 sequences and most-parsimonious VDJ recombination scenarios were assigned using the TCRdist pipeline. In a later analysis, each TCR beta chain was defined by its CDR3 amino acid sequence together with its V-gene family, and reads without a unique V-gene family were excluded. To address suspected cross-contamination and a sequencing artifact, a later analysis removed roughly 640 highly shared, low-generation-probability nucleotide sequences. A later analysis calculated a clonal expansion index for each public chain from normalized within-repertoire ranks of inferred template counts. In a later analysis, generation probabilities were computed using a VDJ recombination model fitted to out-of-frame rearrangements, and the results were checked against IGoR. Hypergeometric tests were used in a later analysis to score TCR-TCR, TCR-HLA and TCR-CMV co-occurrence, with a repertoire-size bias correction applied to the TCR pairs. A later analysis estimated false discovery rates by permuting HLA or CMV assignments 20 times. In a later analysis, co-occurring TCRs were grouped using DBSCAN, with TCRdist sequence similarity added in when clustering inside HLA-allele-positive subsets. Repertoires with fewer than 30,000 or more than 120,000 public chains were left out of co-occurrence clustering, as were a handful of repertoires with anomalous nucleotide sharing. In TCRdb, the immuneACCESS table is reduced to in-frame sequences with V and J assigned. These tables do not hold every clone; where another copy was compared, an unresolved V gene accounts for under half, and the others remain unexplained. V and J calls and clone size are those listed in that table; D and trimming were worked out from the DNA. The sample has some 40,000 clones on record. Jointly, the top ten make up approximately 3.6% of the sample.

The data originate from a study of cytomegalovirus exposure and HLA in healthy donors (dated by TCRdb to about 2017). Regarding the study in general: According to an earlier analysis of a few hundred of the donors, about 179 million T cells yielded roughly 110 million unique TCR beta sequences and about 300 Gb of sequence data. An early release that covered 640 HLA-typed donors contained approximately 300 gigabases of sequencing data and some 87 million unique TCR sequences. The genetic ancestry cluster associated with self-reported Caucasian donors included about 84% of the roughly 400 genotyped donors. The study aimed to test whether signatures of past pathogen exposure could be identified by cataloging public T cell receptors. The study profiled the T cell repertoires of hundreds of subjects by immunosequencing and related them to cytomegalovirus serostatus. Along with the roughly 670-subject first cohort, a separate validation cohort of roughly 110 different subjects was used. High-throughput TCR immunosequencing, statistical association of individual TCRs with disease status, and machine learning were combined to predict cytomegalovirus infection status. To study patterns of TCR occurrence, a later analysis re-analyzed previously published TCR beta repertoires from hundreds of donors and added high-resolution HLA genotyping. In the later analysis, no new phenotypic data were used to find candidate immune exposures; instead, reliance was placed on TCR beta sequences and their occurrence across donors. An earlier analysis of 587 of the donors used high-throughput TCR beta sequencing to judge whether each TCR beta V gene segment behaved as functional or pseudogenic. Alongside the repertoire data, information on donor age, sex, ethnicity and CMV serostatus was compiled. Genome-wide SNP genotypes for about three fifths of the roughly 670 donors were used in a later genetic analysis, which treated that subset as a discovery cohort. Every repertoire in the discovery cohort had been generated on one and the same sequencing platform. HLA typing covered class I and class II loci at four-digit resolution. Typing coverage varied by locus: 629-630 donors for A, B, C, DRB1 and DQB1; more than 500 for DQA1; nearly 610 for DPA1; fewer than 480 for DPB1. Because of strong linkage in the cohort, 4 to 6 DR-DQ haplotypes were treated as single units for association and clustering. Among some 410 genotyped donors of the cohort, an average of around 240,000 unique TCR beta nucleotide sequences were sequenced per donor, 15% to 20% of them non-productive.

Study-wide conclusions, independent of this receptor: In vitro tests confirmed that a few of the cytomegalovirus-associated TCR beta chains recognize cytomegalovirus antigens. A further reported finding was that TCR beta sequences accurately predicted the HLA-A and HLA-B alleles for most subjects in the first cohort. Because the 87-base-pair reads could not distinguish some IMGT-functional V segments, including TRBV6-2 and TRBV6-3, those segments were excluded. In an earlier analysis of about 600 of the donors, most TCR beta V segments appeared in productive rearrangements about 87% or about 30% of the time, broadly matching IMGT annotations. Cytomegalovirus status was reported to be diagnosed by the classifier with high specificity and sensitivity in both the original and validation cohorts. Several of the top co-occurrence clusters appeared to be linked to parvovirus B19, influenza, CMV and Epstein-Barr virus, according to a later analysis. Because HLA typing was missing for some donors at each locus, association tests included only the typed subset. At a false discovery rate of 0.05, a later analysis linked 16,951 TCR beta sequences to specific HLA alleles. Roughly uniform sequencing depth across donors was assumed in presence/absence analyses, although this assumption may not hold. In a later analysis, HLA-associated TCR beta chains were found to be more clonally expanded and to have lower generation probabilities than equally common non-associated chains. Because counts were too low, under 20 rarely observed V segments, including chromosome 9 orphons, were left out of the earlier analysis of 500 to 750 of the donors. V-gene and J-gene trimming of TCR beta chains was associated with a missense DCLRE1C variant in a later genetic analysis, and the association was replicated in an independent cohort. Linkage disequilibrium might explain the correlated functional status among segregating V segments, but an unknown experimental factor could not be ruled out. Only TCR beta chains were sequenced in this cohort, and the absence of alpha or paired-chain data limited detectable features. The only immune exposure information available for the cohort was CMV serostatus. A cluster of highly shared sequence variants was judged likely to represent a technical artifact of the sequencing pipeline. Across donors, most TCR sequences were observed very rarely, whereas some public TCRs were present in many individuals. Strong co-occurrence of HLA alleles, especially DR and DQ, made assigning TCR associations to individual alleles difficult. In a later analysis, TCR association rates were found to vary across HLA loci, with the most associated TCRs seen for DRB1 alleles and the fewest for HLA-C alleles. Compared with the 666-donor mean, donors in an Asian-associated ancestry cluster had fewer N-insertions in productive TCRs, according to a later genetic analysis. A later analysis found that most CMV-associated TCR beta chains appeared HLA-restricted, with HLA associations seemingly driven largely by CMV exposure. The authors suggested that the approach could potentially be generalized to other disease states and immunological phenotypes. The study gave a list of over 150 TCR beta chains associated with cytomegalovirus.

The cohort consisted of hundreds of healthy bone marrow donors. Cohort members were all nominally healthy when sampled, although unrecorded immune exposures were likely present. The donor tested CMV seronegative, placing the donor among the 350 to 400 seronegative members of the cohort. Every donor gave a peripheral blood sample, and the peripheral blood mononuclear cells from that sample were used for TCR beta sequencing. Genomic DNA extraction from the blood cell samples was performed with the Qiagen DNeasy Blood Extraction Kit. Sequencing input: PBMCs. The V and J genes are TRBV5-1 and TRBJ1-2, and 11 junction bases match TRBD1. This receptor was identified in a male donor in good health and CMV-seronegative. The DNA sequence follows: TGCGCCAGCAGCTGGTCGGGACAGGGGGATGGCTACACCTTC. This gives the protein CASSWSGQGDGYTF.